These 12 T cell receptor beta chains came from one sample sequenced in a study of T cell responses to AZD1222 COVID-19 vaccine. Libraries were prepared by immunoSEQ multiplex PCR; TCRdb keeps only in-frame clonotypes and omits some of them. The table lists 45,000 to 55,000 clones, under 90% of them singletons. Here the sequenced sample was peripheral blood, taken on day 0 of AZD1222 vaccination. Source of these receptors: an adult in good health.

The chain joins TRBV30 to TRBJ2-7; TRBD1 might be the D (6 bases). Germline assignment: CDR1 GTSNPN and CDR2 SVGIG (reference sequence). Trimming cost V 1 base and J 5 bases, with 9 bases left between them. This CDR3 contains 12 residues. CDR3 amino acids: CAWSGQGNEQYF. The CDR3 DNA reads TGTGCCTGGAGTGGGCAGGGGAACGAGCAGTACTTC.

The rearrangement links TRBV6-5 to TRBJ2-1; unclear D gene. Germline V gives CDR1 MNHEY, CDR2 SVGAGI. Trimming removed 7 bases from V and 3 bases from J, with 13 bases in between. The CDR3 runs to 14 residues. The CDR3 loop is CASTSPPVYNEQFF. Here the CDR3 DNA reads TGTGCCAGCACTTCTCCCCCGGTCTACAATGAGCAGTTCTTC.

V and J are TRBV19 and TRBJ1-5; no clear D. From germline, CDR1 is LNHDA and CDR2 SQIVND (reference sequence). The V gene lost 9 bases and the J gene lost 6 bases, with 6 bases spanning the gap. The CDR3 sequence is 10 residues long. Here the CDR3 DNA reads TGTGCCAGACCAGGTCAGCCCCAGCATTTT. This encodes CARPGQPQHF.

By share, this clone ranks as medium-sized (0.01 to 0.1%). The chain recombines TRBV2 with TRBJ1-5; D is perhaps TRBD1 (5 bases). The CDR3 length is 15 residues. From germline, CDR1 is SNHLY and CDR2 FYNNEI. The ends were cut back, 6 bases at V and 5 bases at J, with 17 bases in the middle. The CDR3 spells CASRTDQGFYQPQHF. DNA of the CDR3: TGTGCCAGCAGAACAGACCAGGGATTCTATCAGCCCCAGCATTTT.

The CDR3 reads CASSIGRAPLDEQFF. CDR3 coding DNA: TGTGCCAGTAGTATAGGACGAGCCCCCTTGGATGAGCAGTTCTTC. V usage is TRBV19 and J usage is TRBJ2-1; D uncertain. Looked up from germline, CDR1 is LNHDA and CDR2 is SQIVND (reference sequence). The ends were cut back, 1 base at V and 8 bases at J, with 15 bases in the middle. The CDR3 totals 15 residues.

This chain connects TRBV27 to TRBJ1-5; the match to TRBD1 covers 7 bases. The V and J ends lost 3 bases and 6 bases, in that order; junction bases with no gene match: 2. Germline CDR1 and CDR2: MNHEY and SMNVEV (reference sequence). This CDR3 region has 13 residues. This CDR3 is CASSFTGVQPQHF. CDR3 bases: TGTGCCAGCAGTTTCACAGGGGTTCAGCCCCAGCATTTT.

The chain couples TRBV4-3 to TRBJ1-1, with 7 bases matching TRBD1. This CDR3 contains 15 residues. Germline CDR1 is LGHNA and CDR2 is YSLEER. V was clipped by 4 bases and J by 1 base; unmatched bases: 6. The CDR3 DNA is TGCGCCAGCAGCCCCAGGGGGGCCGGGAACACTGAAGCTTTCTTT. Protein sequence: CASSPRGAGNTEAFF.

This clone has only a few counts. The V gene is TRBV7-2, the J gene TRBJ1-2, with D maybe TRBD1 (6 bases). CDR1 is SGHTA and CDR2 is FQGNSA in the germline V gene. The V and J ends lost 3 bases and 4 bases respectively, with 15 bases between them. The CDR3 totals 15 residues. The CDR3 here is CASSFSGEGSYGYTF. The CDR3 bases are TGTGCCAGCAGCTTTTCAGGGGAGGGTAGCTATGGCTACACCTTC.

The chain uses TRBV28 and TRBJ1-3, with D unresolved. This CDR3 is 14 amino acids long. Trimming pared 2 bases from V and 9 bases from J, leaving 14 bases between. CDR1 MDHEN and CDR2 SYDVKM come from the germline V gene. CDR3 nucleotides: TGTGCCAGCAGTTTACGAGGCGATAACCCCACCATATATTTT. Translation: CASSLRGDNPTIYF.

The V and J genes are TRBV28 and TRBJ1-5; 7 nucleotides agree with TRBD1. The CDR3 is made up of 14 amino acids. The V gene's germline CDR1 is MDHEN and CDR2 SYDVKM. Trimming cost V 7 bases and J 11 bases; bases outside gene matches: 14. The CDR3 DNA sequence: TGTGCCAGCACGACAGGGTTTAACGCCTGGACCCAGCATTTT. The encoded protein is CASTTGFNAWTQHF.

V is TRBV28 and J is TRBJ1-5, with 8 bases fitting TRBD1. Trimming removed 4 bases from V and 3 bases from J; junction bases left unmatched: 5. The CDR3 runs 15 residues. Germline loops: CDR1 MDHEN, CDR2 SYDVKM. This chain's CDR3 is CASSSAGQVNQPQHF. In DNA, the CDR3 is TGTGCCAGCAGTTCGGCGGGACAGGTCAATCAGCCCCAGCATTTT.

In this sample, this clone turned up once. This sequence joins TRBV3-1 (or the pseudogene TRBV3-2) and TRBJ1-2; D unresolved. CDR1 is LGHDT and CDR2 is YNNKEL in the germline V gene (reference sequence). CDR3 size: 12 residues. The V end was cut by 4 bases, the J end by 7 bases, with 10 bases between. The CDR3 sequence: CASSLVGIGYTF. The CDR3 DNA sequence: TGTGCCAGCAGCCTCGTGGGCATTGGCTACACCTTC.